This entry lists 8 T cell receptor beta chains sequenced from one sample in a study of T cells in localized non-small cell lung cancer. Some clones are missing from TCRdb's copy, which holds only in-frame ones; the method was immunoSEQ multiplex PCR. The sample lists roughly 30,000 clones; approximately 83% were seen once. The sample was peripheral blood mononuclear cells, taken before any cancer treatment. These receptors were obtained from a man aged 40 to 70 with stage III lung adenocarcinoma.

CDR3 coding DNA: TGTGCCAGCAGTCCCAGGGGGCCAGAGACCCAGTACTTC. This codes for CASSPRGPETQYF. The chain employs TRBV27 and TRBJ2-5; 8 bases map to TRBD1. CDR1 and CDR2 (germline): MNHEY, SMNVEV (reference sequence). V dropped 5 bases and J dropped 4; count of bases not matched to a gene: 3. This CDR3 has 13 residues.

The chain carries TRBV11-2 and TRBJ1-5; D uncertain. From germline, CDR1 is SGHAT and CDR2 FQNNGV. CDR3 size: 13 residues. Trimming removed 3 bases from V and 7 bases from J, with 10 bases in between. This CDR3 reads CASSFAITQPQHF. The CDR3 DNA follows: TGTGCCAGCAGCTTTGCTATAACCCAGCCCCAGCATTTT.

The rearrangement links TRBV5-1 to TRBJ2-1; 8 nucleotides match TRBD2. The CDR3 covers 14 residues. The V gene's germline CDR1 is SGHRS and CDR2 YFSETQ. The V gene end was trimmed by 2 bases and the J gene end by 8 bases; junction bases not matched to a gene: 6. Written as DNA, the CDR3 is TGCGCCAGCAGCTTAAGTAGCGGGGAGGATGAGCAGTTCTTC. Translation: CASSLSSGEDEQFF.

The genes are TRBV6-1 and TRBJ2-7, with D possibly matching TRBD2 (6 bases). Trimming removed 4 bases at V and 4 bases at J, with 11 bases between. CDR1 is MNHNS and CDR2 is SASEGT in the germline V gene. This CDR3 has 13 amino acids. CDR3 coding DNA: TGTGCCAGCAGTGTGCAGGGAGGTTACGAGCAGTACGTC. Translation gives CASSVQGGYEQYV.

The rearrangement joins TRBV7-6 to TRBJ2-2, with 13 positions matching TRBD2. CDR1 and CDR2 (germline): SGHVS, FNYEAQ. The CDR3 has 16 amino acids. The V segment lost 3 bases and the J segment 4 bases; nucleotides outside the gene matches: 2. The CDR3 protein is CASSFGTSGTTGELFF. The CDR3 bases are TGTGCCAGCAGCTTCGGGACTAGCGGGACCACCGGGGAGCTGTTTTTT.

In its sample, this clone was seen a few times. This chain joins TRBV2 and TRBJ1-5, with 7 bases lining up with TRBD1. With V trimmed by 6 bases and J by 2 bases, 4 bases remained unmatched. The CDR3 covers 14 residues. CDR1 is SNHLY, CDR2 FYNNEI, per germline. CDR3 in amino acids: CASRLGTGNQPQHF. The CDR3 DNA follows: TGTGCCAGCAGATTAGGGACAGGCAATCAGCCCCAGCATTTT.

The gene calls are TRBV4-1 and TRBJ2-7, with D uncertain. The germline V gene encodes CDR1 MGHRA and CDR2 YSYEKL. The CDR3 is 15 residues long. V was clipped by 0 bases and J by 2 bases, with 11 bases between them. CDR3 DNA sequence: TGCGCCAGCAGCCAAGAACACGGCGGAACCTACGAGCAGTACTTC. Its protein product is CASSQEHGGTYEQYF.

This chain joins TRBV28 and TRBJ2-7; D may match TRBD1 or TRBD2 (6 bases each). The CDR3 runs 15 residues. CDR1 and CDR2 from the germline V gene are MDHEN and SYDVKM. V lost 8 bases and J lost 3, with 20 bases in between. The CDR3 coding sequence is TGTGCCAGCCGAAGGACAAGGGGGGTCGTCTACGAGCAGTACTTC. Protein: CASRRTRGVVYEQYF. Full variable domain (remainder filled in from reference TRBV28 and TRBJ2-7): DVKVTQSSRYLVKRTGEKVFLECVQDMDHENMFWYRQDPGLGLRLIYFSYDVKMKEKGDIPEGYSVSREKKERFSLILESASTNQTSMYLCASRRTRGVVYEQYFGPGTRLTVT.